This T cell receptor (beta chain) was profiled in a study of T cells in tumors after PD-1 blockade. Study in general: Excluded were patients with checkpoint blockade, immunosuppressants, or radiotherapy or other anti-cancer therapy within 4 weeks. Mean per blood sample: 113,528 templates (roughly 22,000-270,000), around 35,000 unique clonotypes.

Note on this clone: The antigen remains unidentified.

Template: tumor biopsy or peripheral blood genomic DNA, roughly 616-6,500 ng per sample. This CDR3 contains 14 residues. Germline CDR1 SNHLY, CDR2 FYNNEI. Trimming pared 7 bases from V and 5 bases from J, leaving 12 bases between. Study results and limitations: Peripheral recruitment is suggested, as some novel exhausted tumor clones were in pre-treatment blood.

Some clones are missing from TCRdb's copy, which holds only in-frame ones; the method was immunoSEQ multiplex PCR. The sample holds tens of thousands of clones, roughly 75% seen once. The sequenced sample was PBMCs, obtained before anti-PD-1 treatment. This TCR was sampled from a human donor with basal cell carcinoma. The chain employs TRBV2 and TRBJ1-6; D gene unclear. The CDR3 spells CASKSARDNSPLHF. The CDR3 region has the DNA TGTGCCAGCAAGTCGGCAAGGGATAATTCACCCCTCCACTTT.